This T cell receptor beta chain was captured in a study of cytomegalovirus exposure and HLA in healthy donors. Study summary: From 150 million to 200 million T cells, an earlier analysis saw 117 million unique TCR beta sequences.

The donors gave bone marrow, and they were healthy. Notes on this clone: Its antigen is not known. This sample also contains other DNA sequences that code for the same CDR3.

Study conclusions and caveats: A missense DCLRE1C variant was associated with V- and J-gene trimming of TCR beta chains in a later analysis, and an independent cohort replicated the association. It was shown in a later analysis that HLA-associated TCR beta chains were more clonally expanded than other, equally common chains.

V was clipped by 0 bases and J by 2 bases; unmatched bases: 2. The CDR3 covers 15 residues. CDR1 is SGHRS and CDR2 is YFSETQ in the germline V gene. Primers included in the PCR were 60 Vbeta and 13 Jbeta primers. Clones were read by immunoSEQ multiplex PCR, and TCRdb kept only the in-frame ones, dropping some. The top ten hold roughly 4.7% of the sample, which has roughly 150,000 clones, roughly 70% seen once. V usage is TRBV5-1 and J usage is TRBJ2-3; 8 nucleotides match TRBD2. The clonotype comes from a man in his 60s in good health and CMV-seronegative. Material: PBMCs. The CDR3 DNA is TGCGCCAGCAGCTTGGCGGGAGGGCCCACAGATACGCAGTATTTT. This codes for CASSLAGGPTDTQYF.